The 27 T cell receptor beta chains below were found in one sample sequenced in a study of T cells in tuberculosis. After thawing and overnight rest, PBMC were stained with GMM-loaded CD1B tetramer, viability dye and anti-CD3 for sorting. CD1B tetramers were loaded with Rhodococcus equi-derived C32 glucose monomycolate. Method: immunoSEQ multiplex PCR; TCRdb's copy keeps in-frame clones and lacks some. The table records more than 45,000 clones, over 75% of them present only once. The material sequenced was CD1b-GMM tetramer-negative cells sorted from PBMCs. The receptor source for this set is an adult woman with latent tuberculosis.

The V and J genes are TRBV19 and TRBJ1-1, with TRBD1 matching over 10 bases. With V trimmed by 4 bases and J by 4 bases, 9 bases remained unmatched. The CDR3 is 16 residues long. CDR1 LNHDA and CDR2 SQIVND come from the germline V gene (reference sequence). The CDR3 DNA is TGTGCCAGTAGTACAGACAGGGGGCCGGGCGGCACTGAAGCTTTCTTT. Its translation: CASSTDRGPGGTEAFF.

The table lists this clone with a few counts. This chain links TRBV7-2 with TRBJ2-7, with 10 positions matching TRBD2. This CDR3 has 13 residues. Germline values: CDR1 SGHTA, CDR2 FQGNSA. Trimming took 4 bases from V and 6 from J; bases not matched to a gene: 3. In DNA, the CDR3 is TGTGCCAGCAGCTCGAGCGGGGGGGGCGAGCAGTACTTC. This codes for CASSSSGGGEQYF.

The chain carries TRBV30 and TRBJ1-1; no firm D call. The V gene lost 3 bases and the J gene lost 5 bases, with 10 bases spanning the gap. The CDR3 is 12 amino acids. Germline CDR1 and CDR2: GTSNPN and SVGIG (reference sequence). The CDR3 DNA is TGTGCCTGGAGGCTCACGGGGACTGAAGCTTTCTTT. Protein product: CAWRLTGTEAFF.

The chain is built from TRBV2 and TRBJ1-5, with D possibly matching TRBD1 (6 bases). The germline V gene encodes CDR1 SNHLY and CDR2 FYNNEI. The V end lost 4 bases, the J end lost 3 bases, and 10 bases lay between the germline ends. CDR3 length: 14 residues. The CDR3 is CASSVWDTNQPQHF. The DNA of the CDR3 is TGTGCCAGCAGTGTGTGGGACACCAATCAGCCCCAGCATTTT.

The J gene is TRBJ1-1, the V gene TRBV7-9; D is perhaps TRBD1 (5 bases). The CDR3 length is 16 residues. Trimming removed 5 bases from V and 5 bases from J, with 21 bases in between. The germline V gene has CDR1 SEHNR and CDR2 FQNEAQ (reference sequence). CDR3 protein: CASSPYGSLQETEAFF. The CDR3 nucleotides read TGTGCCAGCAGCCCCTACGGATCTCTACAGGAGACTGAAGCTTTCTTT.

Concerning this clone: The sample carries other DNA sequences with the same CDR3. This chain uses TRBV7-9 with TRBJ1-6; 8 bases match TRBD1. The CDR3 runs to 15 residues. J was trimmed by 7 bases and V by 4 bases; bases with no gene match: 6. CDR1 is SEHNR, CDR2 FQNEAQ, per germline (reference sequence). The CDR3 DNA reads TGTGCCAGCAGCTACGGGACAGGAGTGAATTCACCCCTCCACTTT. Protein: CASSYGTGVNSPLHF.

The V call is TRBV7-6, the J call TRBJ2-2; 9 bases are shared with TRBD1. From germline, CDR1 is SGHVS and CDR2 FNYEAQ. The CDR3 is made up of 15 amino acids. Trimming cost V 5 bases and J 6 bases; bases outside gene matches: 7. CDR3 nucleotides: TGTGCCAGCAGCGGACAGGGGTATTATGCCGGGGAGCTGTTTTTT. It yields the protein CASSGQGYYAGELFF.

The rearrangement uses TRBV6-5 and TRBJ2-1, with 12 bases identical to TRBD1. Germline V gives CDR1 MNHEY, CDR2 SVGAGI. The CDR3 is 14 residues long. V lost 5 bases and J lost 9; bases outside the gene matches: 5. CDR3 sequence: CASSRDRGLGEQFF. In DNA, the CDR3 is TGTGCCAGCAGTCGGGACAGGGGGCTTGGTGAGCAGTTCTTC.

V and J are TRBV10-3 and TRBJ1-4, with D tentatively TRBD1 (5 bases). This CDR3 has 15 amino acids. With 2 bases removed from V and 0 bases from J, the gap between germline ends came to 7 bases. CDR1 is ENHRY and CDR2 is SYGVKD in the germline V gene. CDR3 nucleotides: TGTGCCATCAGTGAGGACAGATCAACTAATGAAAAACTGTTTTTT. As protein: CAISEDRSTNEKLFF.

The gene calls are TRBV28 and TRBJ2-4; 9 positions agree with TRBD1. CDR1 and CDR2 from the germline V gene are MDHEN and SYDVKM. CDR3 length equals 14 residues. Trimming cost V 5 bases and J 11 bases; bases outside gene matches: 10. The DNA of the CDR3 is TGTGCCAGCAGTCCGCGGGACAGGGTTTGGTTTCAGTACTTC. It yields the protein CASSPRDRVWFQYF.

This chain links TRBV7-2 with TRBJ1-5; D ambiguous. Trimming cost V 5 bases and J 3 bases, with 14 bases left between them. The CDR3 is made up of 15 amino acids. CDR1 SGHTA and CDR2 FQGNSA come from the germline V gene. CDR3 DNA: TGTGCCAGCAGCATGGACGGACTCATCAATCAGCCCCAGCATTTT. Translation: CASSMDGLINQPQHF.

The chain links TRBV5-1 to TRBJ2-7; 7 bases fit TRBD1. Per germline, CDR1 SGHRS and CDR2 YFSETQ. J lost 5 bases, V lost 4 bases, and 12 bases had no gene match. The CDR3 length is 15 residues. CDR3 residues: CASSPRQGSSHEQYF. The DNA of the CDR3 is TGCGCCAGCAGCCCAAGACAGGGATCTTCCCACGAGCAGTACTTC.

V gene TRBV7-6 combines with J gene TRBJ2-7, with TRBD1 identical over 8 bases. J was trimmed by 5 bases and V by 2 bases; bases with no gene match: 2. This CDR3 is built from 13 residues. The germline gives CDR1 SGHVS, CDR2 FNYEAQ. The CDR3 loop reads CASSLQGAHEQYF. Written as DNA, the CDR3 is TGTGCCAGCAGCTTACAGGGGGCTCACGAGCAGTACTTC.

The genes are TRBV7-2 and TRBJ2-7; D is undetermined. CDR1 and CDR2 (germline): SGHTA, FQGNSA. This CDR3 spans 13 amino acids. The ends were cut back, 2 bases at V and 6 bases at J, with 11 bases in the middle. This CDR3 is CASSLLGPGEQYF. The DNA for the CDR3 is TGTGCCAGCAGCTTACTAGGCCCCGGCGAGCAGTACTTC.

This chain joins TRBV7-6 and TRBJ2-7; 10 bases fit TRBD2. This CDR3 is built from 14 residues. Germline assignment: CDR1 SGHVS and CDR2 FNYEAQ. With 2 bases clipped from V and 3 bases from J, the junction kept 1 base outside the gene matches. In DNA, the CDR3 is TGTGCCAGCAGCTTACTAGCGGGGGACTACGAGCAGTACTTC. Translating it yields CASSLLAGDYEQYF. Together with reference TRBV7-6 and TRBJ2-7, the CDR3 gives the full variable domain: GAGVSQSPRYKVTKRGQDVALRCDPISGHVSLYWYRQALGQGPEFLTYFNYEAQQDKSGLPNDRFSAERPEGSISTLTIQRTEQRDSAMYRCASSLLAGDYEQYFGPGTRLTVT.

The J gene is TRBJ1-1, the V gene TRBV2; D not resolved. Deletions cut 3 bases from V and 7 bases from J, with 15 bases between. CDR3 size: 14 residues. Germline V gives CDR1 SNHLY, CDR2 FYNNEI. CDR3 bases: TGTGCCAGCAGTGACAGCGGTATAATAGATGAAGCTTTCTTT. It specifies CASSDSGIIDEAFF.

The rearrangement uses TRBV7-2 and TRBJ2-3; 10 bases line up with TRBD1. The germline CDR1 and CDR2 sequences are SGHTA and FQGNSA. The CDR3 loop spans 15 amino acids. V lost 5 bases, J lost 4 bases, and 6 bases stayed unmatched. CDR3 in DNA: TGTGCCAGCAGCCTATGGACAGGGGGTTCAGATACGCAGTATTTT. Translated, it gives CASSLWTGGSDTQYF.

The chain couples TRBV7-9 to TRBJ1-6; D gene unclear. This CDR3 has 12 amino acids. In germline, CDR1 is SEHNR, CDR2 FQNEAQ (reference sequence). V dropped 1 base and J dropped 14 bases, with 9 bases sitting between them. The CDR3 here is CASSLEGGALHF. In nucleotides, the CDR3 is TGTGCCAGCAGCTTAGAGGGCGGGGCCCTCCACTTT.

The V call is TRBV4-1, the J call TRBJ2-3; maybe TRBD2 (5 bases). This CDR3 is 17 amino acids long. Trimming stripped 3 bases from V and 1 base from J, with 17 bases between. From germline, CDR1 is MGHRA and CDR2 YSYEKL. As DNA, the CDR3 is TGCGCCAGCAGCCAGGAGGACGGACCGACGGGCACAGATACGCAGTATTTT. Translation: CASSQEDGPTGTDTQYF.

In its sample, this clone was seen once. The chain uses TRBV6-4 and TRBJ2-1, with a tentative D call TRBD2 (7 bases). Germline-derived CDR1 and CDR2 are MRHNA and SNTAGT. This CDR3 comprises 14 residues. Trimming took off 4 bases at V and 6 bases at J, with 13 bases between the two ends. The CDR3 region has the DNA TGTGCCAGCAGTGCCGGGGGGCAAGTCAATGAGCAGTTCTTC. It specifies CASSAGGQVNEQFF.

This chain links TRBV11-2 with TRBJ2-5; 8 bases agree with TRBD2. The CDR3 covers 17 residues. V lost 5 bases, J lost 4 bases, and 15 bases stayed unmatched. Per the germline V gene, CDR1 is SGHAT and CDR2 is FQNNGV. The CDR3 coding sequence is TGTGCCAGCAGCCCAGACTGGGGCTACAGCGGGGGAGAGACCCAGTACTTC. This gives the protein CASSPDWGYSGGETQYF.

V and J are TRBV6-5 and TRBJ1-1, with D possibly being TRBD1 (6 bases). CDR1 is MNHEY and CDR2 is SVGAGI in the germline V gene. The CDR3 runs 14 residues. Trimming pared 2 bases from V and 1 base from J, leaving 8 bases between. The CDR3, as DNA: TGTGCCAGCAGTTACCACAGGGCGAACACTGAAGCTTTCTTT. It specifies CASSYHRANTEAFF.

The chain joins TRBV5-6 to TRBJ1-2, with 7 bases fitting TRBD1. The CDR3 loop spans 13 amino acids. The V gene end was trimmed by 1 base and the J gene end by 8 bases; junction bases not matched to a gene: 5. CDR1 and CDR2 (germline): SGHDT, YYEEEE. The CDR3 region has the DNA TGTGCCAGCAGCTTGTTGAGGGGGCCCGGCTACACCTTC. It yields the protein CASSLLRGPGYTF. The whole variable domain, remainder taken from reference TRBV5-6 and TRBJ1-2, is DAGVTQSPTHLIKTRGQQVTLRCSPKSGHDTVSWYQQALGQGPQFIFQYYEEEERQRGNFPDRFSGHQFPNYSSELNVNALLLGDSALYLCASSLLRGPGYTFGSGTRLTVV.

This clone was seen just once. The chain carries TRBV5-8 and TRBJ2-1; TRBD2 is a possible D gene (6 bases). Germline CDR1 is SGHTS and CDR2 is YDEGEE. V was pared by 4 bases and J by 0 bases, with 14 bases between. The CDR3 extends over 16 amino acids. The CDR3 nucleotides read TGTGCCAGCAGCCGACGGTCGACTAGCTCCTACAATGAGCAGTTCTTC. Translation: CASSRRSTSSYNEQFF.

The chain joins TRBV5-1 to TRBJ2-5; TRBD2 might be the D (5 bases). The CDR3 contains 15 residues. Germline V lookup: CDR1 SGHRS, CDR2 YFSETQ. The V gene lost 0 bases and the J gene lost 3 bases, with 12 bases spanning the gap. CDR3 loop: CASSLVAGTKETQYF. The CDR3, as DNA: TGCGCCAGCAGCTTGGTGGCGGGTACTAAAGAGACCCAGTACTTC.

This clone was found a few times. This chain connects TRBV19 to TRBJ1-3; a possible D gene is TRBD1 (5 bases). V lost 10 bases and J 4 bases, leaving 17 bases between the germline ends. Germline CDR1 reads LNHDA; CDR2 reads SQIVND (reference sequence). The CDR3 loop spans 14 amino acids. For the CDR3, the DNA is TGTGCCATTTTTGATTGGGGCTGCGGAAACACCATATATTTT. This sequence encodes CAIFDWGCGNTIYF. Variable domain in full (rest from reference TRBV19 and TRBJ1-3): DGGITQSPKYLFRKEGQNVTLSCEQNLNHDAMYWYRQDPGQGLRLIYYSQIVNDFQKGDIAEGYSVSREKKESFPLTVTSAQKNPTAFYLCAIFDWGCGNTIYFGEGSWLTVV.

The chain combines TRBV28 with TRBJ1-1, with D possibly TRBD1 on 6 matching bases. This CDR3 contains 14 residues. V shed 7 bases and J shed 3 bases, with 15 bases lying between them. Looked up from germline, CDR1 is MDHEN and CDR2 is SYDVKM. The CDR3 spells CASKQGNVHTEAFF. The CDR3 coding sequence is TGTGCCAGCAAGCAGGGGAATGTGCACACTGAAGCTTTCTTT.